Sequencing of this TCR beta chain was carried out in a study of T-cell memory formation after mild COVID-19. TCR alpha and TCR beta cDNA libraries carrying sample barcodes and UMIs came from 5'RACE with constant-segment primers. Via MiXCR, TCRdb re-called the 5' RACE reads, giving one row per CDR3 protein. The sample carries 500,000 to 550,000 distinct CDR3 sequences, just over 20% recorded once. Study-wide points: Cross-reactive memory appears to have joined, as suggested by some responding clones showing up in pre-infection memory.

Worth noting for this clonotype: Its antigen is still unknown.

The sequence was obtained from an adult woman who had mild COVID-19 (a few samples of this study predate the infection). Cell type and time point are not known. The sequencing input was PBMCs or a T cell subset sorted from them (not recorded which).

The CDR3 sequence is CASSPGQGALVLEKLFF. The CDR3, as DNA: TGTGCCAGCAGCCCGGGACAGGGGGCACTGGTACTTGAAAAACTGTTTTTT. This sequence joins TRBV4-2 and TRBJ1-4; 12 bases map to TRBD1. Germline V CDR1 and CDR2: LGHNA, YNFKEQ. Trimming at V came to 4 bases and at J to 7 bases, leaving 10 bases not matched to a gene. CDR3 length: 17 amino acids.